The 32 T cell receptor beta chains below all came from one sample that was sequenced in a study of CD8 T cells in ankylosing spondylitis. Study results and limitations: Seemingly distinctive of ankylosing spondylitis blood was a TCR beta motif formed by eight highly homologous variants.

Via MiXCR, TCRdb re-called the 5' RACE reads, giving one row per CDR3 protein. The table lists about 540,000 distinct CDR3 sequences, about 13% of them singletons, with around 6.8% in the top ten. These receptors lack a known antigen. The specimen sequenced was blood, either unsorted or a sorted T cell fraction (not recorded which). Receptor source: a male donor with ankylosing spondylitis.

The rearrangement uses TRBV12-5 and TRBJ2-3; 7 bases map to TRBD2. Unmatched junction bases numbered 22, after V lost 5 bases and J lost 2 bases. This CDR3 is built from 20 residues. Germline values: CDR1 LGHNT, CDR2 FRNRAP. This chain's CDR3 is CASGRAGEGDEPYHTDTQYF. The CDR3 DNA reads as TGTGCTAGTGGTCGCGCTGGGGAGGGCGACGAACCATATCACACAGATACGCAGTATTTT.

The rearrangement links TRBV5-1 to TRBJ2-7; TRBD1 or TRBD2 may be the D gene (5 bases each). Germline loops: CDR1 SGHRS, CDR2 YFSETQ. Trimming took 1 base from V and 7 from J, leaving 15 bases between them. The CDR3 length is 14 residues. As DNA, the CDR3 is TGCGCCAGCAGCTTGCTTAGCGTAAAGGGGGAGCAGTACTTC. Translated, it gives CASSLLSVKGEQYF. Supplemented by reference TRBV5-1 and TRBJ2-7, the full variable domain reads KAGVTQTPRYLIKTRGQQVTLSCSPISGHRSVSWYQQTPGQGLQFLFEYFSETQRNKGNFPGRFSGRQFSNSRSEMNVSTLELGDSALYLCASSLLSVKGEQYFGPGTRLTVT.

This clonotype occurred a few times. The gene calls are TRBV14 and TRBJ2-4; D is perhaps TRBD2 (6 bases). Trimming shortened V by 4 bases and J by 8 bases, and 12 bases separated the two germline ends. The germline V gene encodes CDR1 SGHDN and CDR2 FVKESK. This CDR3 is 13 amino acids long. Written as DNA, the CDR3 is TGTGCCAGCAGCCGTAGCGGTATGGACATTCAGTACTTC. Amino acids: CASSRSGMDIQYF.

As for this clonotype: A read error may explain this, as a much larger clone is one base away. This chain joins TRBV15 and TRBJ2-5; D is undetermined. The germline CDR1 and CDR2 sequences are LNHNV and YYDKDF (reference sequence). Trimming stripped 0 bases from V and 1 base from J, with 6 bases between. The CDR3 length is 14 residues. This CDR3 reads CATSREDFQETQYF. As DNA, the CDR3 is TGTGCCACCAGCAGAGAAGACTTCCAAGAGACCCAGTACTTC.

The J gene is TRBJ1-5, the V gene TRBV20-1, with a tentative D call TRBD1 (5 bases). Germline V gene lookup returns CDR1 DFQATT and CDR2 SNEGSKA (reference sequence). The CDR3 covers 13 residues. The germline V and J ends were trimmed by 5 bases and 1 base, with 9 bases remaining between them. The CDR3 sequence: CSAGTYSNQPQHF. The CDR3 nucleotides read TGCAGTGCTGGGACGTACAGCAATCAGCCCCAGCATTTT.

The sample holds a few counts of this clonotype. J is TRBJ2-7 and V is TRBV19, with D possibly matching TRBD2 (5 bases). The germline V gene encodes CDR1 LNHDA and CDR2 SQIVND (reference sequence). Between the trimmed V and J ends, which lost 7 bases and 0 bases, there was a span of 10 bases. The CDR3 runs 13 residues. The CDR3 loop is CASTPGSSYEQYF. CDR3 DNA: TGTGCCAGTACCCCTGGGAGCTCCTACGAGCAGTACTTC.

A word on this clonotype: At one end, the junction sequence differs from germline, possibly due to a read error. The genes are TRBV7-9 and TRBJ2-1, with TRBD2 identical over 8 bases. The CDR3 sequence is 15 residues long. CDR1 is SEHNR, CDR2 FQNEAQ, per germline (reference sequence). The CDR3 loop is CASSIAGSPYNEQFF. Here the CDR3 DNA reads TGTGCCAGCAGCATAGCGGGGTCCCCCTACAATGAGCAGTTCTTC.

The rearrangement uses TRBV4-2 and TRBJ2-7; no reliable D call. CDR1 is LGHNA and CDR2 is YNFKEQ in the germline V gene. The CDR3 totals 14 residues. Trimming shortened V by 0 bases and J by 0 bases, and 6 bases separated the two germline ends. CDR3 sequence reads: CASSQDTGSYEQYF. The CDR3 DNA is TGTGCCAGCAGCCAAGACACCGGCTCCTACGAGCAGTACTTC.

This clonotype was found a few times. This chain joins TRBV29-1 and TRBJ1-2; no definite D call. Germline V gene lookup returns CDR1 SQVTM and CDR2 ANQGSEA. V gave up 2 bases and J gave up 8 bases, with 12 bases separating them. The CDR3 has 12 residues. The CDR3 spells CSVESYTEGYTF. CDR3 coding DNA: TGCAGCGTTGAATCCTACACGGAGGGCTACACCTTC.

This clonotype was found a few times. The chain is built from TRBV10-1 and TRBJ1-1; 8 bases are a match to TRBD1. CDR1 is WNHNN, CDR2 SYGVQD, per germline (reference sequence). CDR3 length: 15 residues. The V segment lost 3 bases and the J segment 3 bases; nucleotides outside the gene matches: 6. Here the CDR3 reads CASSDPTTGDTEAFF. Written as DNA, the CDR3 is TGCGCCAGCAGTGACCCCACGACAGGGGACACTGAAGCTTTCTTT.

J is TRBJ2-2 and V is TRBV2, with a tentative D call TRBD1 (5 bases). From germline, CDR1 is SNHLY and CDR2 FYNNEI. This CDR3 has 15 amino acids. The V end lost 1 base, the J end lost 4 bases, and 10 bases lay between the germline ends. CDR3 loop: CASSEGRVGTGELFF. For the CDR3, the DNA is TGTGCCAGCAGTGAAGGCAGGGTCGGCACCGGGGAGCTGTTTTTT.

This clonotype was seen only a few times. The chain's CDR3 is CASSFTRSSSYNEQFF. The CDR3 coding sequence is TGTGCCAGCAGTTTTACTAGGTCGAGCTCCTACAATGAGCAGTTCTTC. The chain joins TRBV28 to TRBJ2-1; a possible D gene is TRBD2 (5 bases). The germline V gene encodes CDR1 MDHEN and CDR2 SYDVKM. Trimming pared 3 bases from V and 0 bases from J, leaving 12 bases between. The CDR3 consists of 16 residues. The full variable domain, rest sourced from reference TRBV28 and TRBJ2-1, is DVKVTQSSRYLVKRTGEKVFLECVQDMDHENMFWYRQDPGLGLRLIYFSYDVKMKEKGDIPEGYSVSREKKERFSLILESASTNQTSMYLCASSFTRSSSYNEQFFGPGTRLTVL.

This clonotype came up a few times. V usage is TRBV7-9 and J usage is TRBJ1-2; 10 bases agree with TRBD1. Germline V gives CDR1 SEHNR, CDR2 FQNEAQ (reference sequence). CDR3 length: 15 amino acids. V shed 2 bases, J shed 6 bases, and the junction held 6 bases outside the gene matches. This CDR3 is CASSLWTGGGDGYTF. CDR3 coding DNA: TGTGCCAGCAGCTTATGGACAGGGGGGGGAGATGGCTACACCTTC.

The gene calls are TRBV5-1 and TRBJ2-3; 11 nucleotides line up with TRBD2. J lost 2 bases, V lost 4 bases, and 6 bases had no gene match. This CDR3 is 16 amino acids long. Germline CDR1 and CDR2: SGHRS and YFSETQ. This CDR3 reads CASSPGLAENTDTQYF. As DNA, the CDR3 is TGCGCCAGCAGCCCGGGACTAGCGGAAAACACAGATACGCAGTATTTT.

In its sample, this clonotype was seen a few times. The rearrangement joins TRBV19 to TRBJ1-1; tentative D call: TRBD1 (5 bases). Germline V gene sequence: CDR1 LNHDA, CDR2 SQIVND (reference sequence). The CDR3 is made up of 13 amino acids. The ends were cut back, 11 bases at V and 5 bases at J, with 18 bases in the middle. CDR3 sequence (DNA): TGTGCCTCTGAAGGGGCGCTGGGGACTGAAGCTTTCTTT. It is translated as CASEGALGTEAFF.

In this sample, this clonotype turned up a few times. The J gene is TRBJ2-7, the V gene TRBV7-9; D not resolved. V shed 1 base and J shed 7 bases, with 14 bases lying between them. The germline V gene has CDR1 SEHNR and CDR2 FQNEAQ (reference sequence). This CDR3 has 14 residues. The CDR3 region is CASSLDGRWMEQYF. Here the CDR3 DNA reads TGTGCCAGCAGCTTAGATGGCAGGTGGATGGAGCAGTACTTC.

The chain combines TRBV7-2 with TRBJ2-1; 8 bases align to TRBD2. V was pared by 4 bases and J by 4 bases, with 9 bases of the junction left unmatched. The CDR3 totals 16 residues. Looked up from germline, CDR1 is SGHTA and CDR2 is FQGNSA. CDR3 protein: CASSSSSGAGYNEQFF. The CDR3 bases are TGTGCCAGCAGCTCGAGTAGCGGGGCGGGTTACAATGAGCAGTTCTTC.

This clonotype occurred a few times. The chain has TRBV5-1 and TRBJ2-7; D is perhaps TRBD2 (6 bases). Germline V gene data show CDR1 as SGHRS and CDR2 as YFSETQ. The CDR3 spans 14 residues. Trimming removed 2 bases at V and 5 bases at J, with 14 bases between. CDR3 loop: CASSFYLGGDEQYF. In DNA form, the CDR3 reads TGCGCCAGCAGCTTTTACTTAGGAGGGGACGAGCAGTACTTC.

This sequence joins TRBV20-1 and TRBJ1-2; 7 bases are a match to TRBD1. The CDR3 runs 16 residues. Germline V gene data show CDR1 as DFQATT and CDR2 as SNEGSKA (reference sequence). V trimming: 4 bases; J trimming: 1 base; junction bases outside the gene matches: 12. This CDR3 reads CSAMPARDSYNYGYTF. Here the CDR3 DNA reads TGCAGTGCTATGCCTGCAAGGGACAGCTATAACTATGGCTACACCTTC.

The chain couples TRBV29-1 to TRBJ1-4; 8 bases match TRBD1. This CDR3 has 14 residues. J lost 7 bases, V lost 5 bases, and 9 bases had no gene match. Germline V lookup: CDR1 SQVTM, CDR2 ANQGSEA. The DNA of the CDR3 is TGCAGCGTTTTTTCAGGGGGCCCCAGTGAAAAACTGTTTTTT. Protein sequence: CSVFSGGPSEKLFF.

This clonotype was observed many times. This chain joins TRBV5-1 and TRBJ2-7; D not certain. In germline, CDR1 is SGHRS, CDR2 YFSETQ. V lost 3 bases and J lost 5, with 15 bases in between. The CDR3 contains 14 residues. The CDR3, as DNA: TGCGCCAGCAGCTCCCTAAATTTGCTGGACGAGCAGTACTTC. Amino acids: CASSSLNLLDEQYF. The whole variable domain, filled in from reference TRBV5-1 and TRBJ2-7, reads KAGVTQTPRYLIKTRGQQVTLSCSPISGHRSVSWYQQTPGQGLQFLFEYFSETQRNKGNFPGRFSGRQFSNSRSEMNVSTLELGDSALYLCASSSLNLLDEQYFGPGTRLTVT.

This clonotype turned up a few times. J is TRBJ2-3 and V is TRBV20-1; D perhaps matches TRBD2 (6 bases). The CDR3 totals 14 residues. The V gene lost 6 bases and the J gene lost 1 base, with 14 bases spanning the gap. From germline, CDR1 is DFQATT and CDR2 SNEGSKA (reference sequence). This CDR3 reads CSAGGLQGTDTQYF. The CDR3, as DNA: TGCAGTGCGGGGGGACTGCAGGGCACAGATACGCAGTATTTT.

The J gene is TRBJ2-2, the V gene TRBV20-1; 12 positions agree with TRBD2. The CDR3 sequence is 16 residues long. Germline V gives CDR1 DFQATT, CDR2 SNEGSKA (reference sequence). The J segment lost 8 bases and the V segment lost 0 bases, leaving 7 bases of the junction unmatched. The CDR3: CSARDPSGRAGGELFF. The CDR3 nucleotides read TGCAGTGCTAGAGATCCTAGCGGGAGGGCCGGTGGGGAGCTGTTTTTT.

The chain is built from TRBV5-1 and TRBJ2-2; 9 bases fit TRBD1. Losses at the gene ends were 5 bases for V and 2 bases for J; bases not matched to a gene: 7. The CDR3 has 16 residues. The V gene's germline CDR1 is SGHRS and CDR2 YFSETQ. The CDR3 nucleotides are TGCGCCAGCAGAAAGCCGGGACAGGGAAACACCGGGGAGCTGTTTTTT. Translation gives CASRKPGQGNTGELFF.

This clonotype was seen at least ten times. One junction end does not reproduce the germline sequence, and a read error may be involved. The chain couples TRBV20-1 to TRBJ1-2; D is ambiguous. This CDR3 contains 14 residues. The germline V gene encodes CDR1 DFQATT and CDR2 SNEGSKA (reference sequence). This chain's CDR3 is CSASISGLNYGNTF. CDR3 coding DNA: TGCAGTGCTAGCATTAGCGGTTTAAACTATGGCAACACCTTC.

The rearrangement uses TRBV13 and TRBJ2-7; possible D gene TRBD2, 6 bases. The ends were cut back, 5 bases at V and 1 base at J, with 12 bases in the middle. The germline V gene has CDR1 PRHDT and CDR2 FYEKMQ (reference sequence). The CDR3 spans 14 residues. This CDR3 is CASSPIGGSYEQYF. CDR3 DNA sequence: TGTGCCAGCAGCCCCATTGGGGGGTCCTACGAGCAGTACTTC.

The rearrangement uses TRBV30 and TRBJ1-1; D not resolved. This CDR3 is built from 11 residues. Germline V gene data show CDR1 as GTSNPN and CDR2 as SVGIG (reference sequence). Deletions cut 8 bases from V and 1 base from J, with 8 bases between. The CDR3 bases are TGTGCCGGGCGGGAGAACACTGAAGCTTTCTTT. Protein sequence: CAGRENTEAFF.

V and J are TRBV2 and TRBJ1-4; 7 bases line up with TRBD1. V was clipped by 6 bases and J by 6 bases; unmatched bases: 7. Germline V gene sequence: CDR1 SNHLY, CDR2 FYNNEI. This CDR3 has 14 residues. CDR3 bases: TGTGCCAGCAGGGAAAGACAGGGCGATGAAAAACTGTTTTTT. Translating it yields CASRERQGDEKLFF.

This rearrangement joins TRBV20-1 to TRBJ2-7, with 8 nucleotides matching TRBD2. From germline, CDR1 is DFQATT and CDR2 SNEGSKA (reference sequence). This CDR3 is built from 13 residues. J lost 7 bases, V lost 5 bases, and 10 bases had no gene match. In DNA, the CDR3 is TGCAGTGCTGGCGCGGGAGGCCTCATAGAGCAGTACTTC. Its protein product is CSAGAGGLIEQYF.

The J gene is TRBJ2-5, the V gene TRBV7-2; either TRBD1 or TRBD2 may fit D (5 bases each). Trimming removed 0 bases at V and 4 bases at J, with 12 bases between. This CDR3 is 15 amino acids long. The germline CDR1 and CDR2 sequences are SGHTA and FQGNSA. CDR3: CASSLAPFGGETQYF. The CDR3 DNA follows: TGTGCCAGCAGCTTAGCTCCGTTTGGGGGAGAGACCCAGTACTTC. Supplemented by reference TRBV7-2 and TRBJ2-5, the full variable domain reads GAGVSQSPSNKVTEKGKDVELRCDPISGHTALYWYRQSLGQGLEFLIYFQGNSAPDKSGLPSDRFSAERTGGSVSTLTIQRTQQEDSAVYLCASSLAPFGGETQYFGPGTRLLVL.

This clonotype was detected ten times or more. The chain couples TRBV7-9 to TRBJ1-4, with a tentative D call TRBD1 (6 bases). Trimming left V 6 bases short and J 2 bases short, with 7 bases between. The CDR3 is 13 residues long. Germline loops: CDR1 SEHNR, CDR2 FQNEAQ (reference sequence). This CDR3 reads CASRRGTNEKLFF. In nucleotides, the CDR3 is TGTGCCAGCAGGAGGGGGACTAATGAAAAACTGTTTTTT.

This clonotype was observed a handful of times. The V and J genes are TRBV20-1 and TRBJ2-5; 9 nucleotides agree with TRBD2. V lost 5 bases, J lost 4 bases, and 14 bases stayed unmatched. The CDR3 has 16 amino acids. CDR1 and CDR2 from the germline V gene are DFQATT and SNEGSKA (reference sequence). This chain's CDR3 is CSALVVGGRAGETQYF. The DNA for the CDR3 is TGCAGTGCTCTGGTGGTGGGCGGGAGGGCAGGAGAGACCCAGTACTTC.